This TCR beta chain was captured in a study of memory CD4+ T cells and cytomegalovirus serostatus. Study-level information: This sample comes from healthy Belgian adults, 8 to 10 CMV seropositive, 20 to 25 seronegative. Findings and limits, study-wide: Repertoires predicted CMV serostatus with median bootstrapped AUC of roughly 0.96. Each of approximately 61 CMV-associated TCRbeta sequences occurred in one to five individuals.

As to this clone: What it recognizes is unknown.

The sort gate was single viable CD3+CD4+CD8-CD45RO+ cells for memory CD4+ T cells. Total CD4+ T cells were enriched by CD4 positive selection. TCRdb keeps only in-frame clones here, not all; method: immunoSEQ multiplex PCR. The sample holds 25,000 to 30,000 clones, around three quarters seen once. The CDR3 runs to 16 residues. Trimming cost V 7 bases and J 8 bases, with 24 bases left between them. Germline V gene sequence: CDR1 SNHLY, CDR2 FYNNEI. Material: memory CD4+ T cells from blood. This sequence originates from an adult in good health and CMV-seronegative. The J gene is TRBJ2-1, the V gene TRBV2; D is possibly TRBD2 (6 bases). The CDR3 nucleotides are TGTGCCAGCACAAAATCGGGGGACTCCCCGACGGATGAGCAGTTCTTC. This encodes CASTKSGDSPTDEQFF.